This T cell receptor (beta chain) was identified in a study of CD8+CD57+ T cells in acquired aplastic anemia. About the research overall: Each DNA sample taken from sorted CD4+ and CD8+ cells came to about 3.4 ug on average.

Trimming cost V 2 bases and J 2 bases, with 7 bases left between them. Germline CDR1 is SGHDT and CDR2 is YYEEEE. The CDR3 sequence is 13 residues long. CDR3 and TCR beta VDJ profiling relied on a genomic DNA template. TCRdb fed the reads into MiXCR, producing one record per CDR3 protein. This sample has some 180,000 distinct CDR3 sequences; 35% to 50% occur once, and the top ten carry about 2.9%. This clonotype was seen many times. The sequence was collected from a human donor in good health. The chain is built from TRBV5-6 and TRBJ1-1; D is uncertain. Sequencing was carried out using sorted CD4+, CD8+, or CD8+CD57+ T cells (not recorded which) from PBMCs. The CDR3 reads CASSFVRNTEAFF. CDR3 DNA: TGTGCCAGCAGCTTTGTGAGAAACACTGAAGCTTTCTTT.